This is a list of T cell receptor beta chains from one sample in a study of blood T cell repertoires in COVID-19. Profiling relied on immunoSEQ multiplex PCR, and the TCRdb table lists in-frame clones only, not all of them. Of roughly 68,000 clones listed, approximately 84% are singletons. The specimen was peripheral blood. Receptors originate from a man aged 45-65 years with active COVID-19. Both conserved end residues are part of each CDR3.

CASRFDRDGNQPQHF,TRBJ1-5,TRBV19
CASSGDQDQPQHF,TRBJ1-5,TRBV19
CASSLPQTNYGYTF,TRBJ1-2,TRBV7-9
CASRVAGADTQYF,TRBJ2-3,TRBV19
CASSLVGDYNSPLHF,TRBJ1-6,TRBV7-6
CASSQNPGSPTDTQYF,TRBJ2-3,TRBV7-9
CASSLVGGAPETQYF,TRBJ2-5,TRBV5-1
CASSSLGRTSGALQDTQYF,TRBJ2-3,TRBV7-2
CASSAGLAGSGTQYF,TRBJ2-5,TRBV7-2
CSAPFGAEAFF,TRBJ1-1,TRBV20-1
CASQVGGAIGTEAFF,TRBJ1-1,TRBV7-9
CSASGAGGLYEQYF,TRBJ2-7,TRBV20-1
CASSQGGADNSPLHF,TRBJ1-6,TRBV4-1
CASSVRGSHLDEQFF,TRBJ2-1,TRBV9
CASGSPPLAGVSDTQYF,TRBJ2-3,TRBV12-5
CASRSTGKTGELFF,TRBJ2-2,TRBV6-5
CATSRVGFGTSGVGNTQYF,TRBJ2-3,TRBV15
CASSTGQVGNEQFF,TRBJ2-1,TRBV19
CASSRTGLGYEQYF,TRBJ2-7,TRBV4-1
CASSLESPGNYEQYF,TRBJ2-7,TRBV7-6
CASIGRGQGLNTEAFF,TRBJ1-1,TRBV19
CASRDADRYTQYF,TRBJ2-3,TRBV5-1